The 22 T cell receptor beta chains presented below share a single source sample, sequenced in a study of T-cell memory formation after mild COVID-19 (dated by TCRdb to 2020 to 2023). The library was generated by 5' RACE. Sequencing was carried out with an Illumina NovaSeq 6000. TCRdb trimmed the raw reads at Q25, called clones with MiXCR and kept productive beta chains. Each CDR3 protein appears once, grouped with its most common genes and DNA. This sample lists roughly 280,000 distinct CDR3 sequences; approximately 8.4% were detected once. The ten most abundant clones make up about 20% of the sample. The material sequenced was PBMCs or a T cell subset sorted from them (not recorded which). All receptors come from a man younger than 30 who had mild COVID-19 (a few samples of this study predate the infection). The sample titles of this study are shuffled in the database, so cell type and time point are left out; the donor was told from shared clones.

The chain combines TRBV5-1 with TRBJ1-5; TRBD1 agrees at 9 bases. Looked up from germline, CDR1 is SGHRS and CDR2 is YFSETQ. The J segment lost 1 base and the V segment lost 0 bases, leaving 5 bases of the junction unmatched. The CDR3 is 17 residues long. CDR3 sequence (DNA): TGCGCCAGCAGCTTGGGTGCGGGGACAGGGAGCAATCAGCCCCAGCATTTT. Translating gives CASSLGAGTGSNQPQHF.

There are a few counts of this clonotype. This chain uses TRBV7-3 with TRBJ2-5; D remains unclear. The CDR3 sequence is 13 residues long. Trimming took 2 bases from V and 1 from J, leaving 5 bases between them. The V gene's germline CDR1 is SGHTA and CDR2 FQGTGA. CDR3 coding DNA: TGTGCCAGCAGCTTAGACCCCCAAGAGACCCAGTACTTC. It encodes CASSLDPQETQYF.

This clonotype was seen only a few times. The chain has TRBV12-5 and TRBJ2-1; TRBD2 matches at 7 bases. Germline loops: CDR1 LGHNT, CDR2 FRNRAP. This CDR3 comprises 14 residues. V trimming: 7 bases; J trimming: 6 bases; junction bases outside the gene matches: 9. The CDR3 bases are TGTGCTAGTGCCAGCCCGGGACTACCCAATGAGCAGTTCTTC. It is translated as CASASPGLPNEQFF. The entire variable domain, with the rest obtained from reference TRBV12-5 and TRBJ2-1, is as follows: DARVTQTPRHKVTEMGQEVTMRCQPILGHNTVFWYRQTMMQGLELLAYFRNRAPLDDSGMPKDRFSAEMPDATLATLKIQPSEPRDSAVYFCASASPGLPNEQFFGPGTRLTVL.

This clonotype was picked up many times. The CDR3 DNA reads as TGTGCCAGCAGTTCAGGGAGGGGTCCCTACGAGCAGTACTTC. Residues: CASSSGRGPYEQYF. V and J are TRBV27 and TRBJ2-7; TRBD2 matches at 7 bases. Germline V gives CDR1 MNHEY, CDR2 SMNVEV (reference sequence). V trimming: 4 bases; J trimming: 2 bases; junction bases outside the gene matches: 5. This CDR3 spans 14 amino acids.

This clonotype was observed a handful of times. The chain has TRBV5-1 and TRBJ2-5; D is undetermined. The V gene lost 5 bases and the J gene lost 3 bases, with 14 bases spanning the gap. Germline V gene sequence: CDR1 SGHRS, CDR2 YFSETQ. The CDR3 sequence is 14 residues long. This CDR3 is CASRGTGYEETQYF. CDR3 sequence (DNA): TGCGCCAGCAGGGGCACCGGATATGAAGAGACCCAGTACTTC.

The chain joins TRBV3-1 to TRBJ2-6; 7 bases are a match to TRBD2. Trimming at V came to 5 bases and at J to 2 bases, leaving 3 bases not matched to a gene. The CDR3 has 15 residues. Germline V CDR1 and CDR2: LGHDT, YNNKEL (reference sequence). The CDR3 sequence: CASSWDYPGANVLTF. DNA of the CDR3: TGTGCCAGCAGCTGGGACTACCCTGGGGCCAACGTCCTGACTTTC.

This clonotype has a count of ten or more. CDR3 nucleotides: TGTGCCAGCAGCACGGTCCAGAGCTCCTACAATGAGCAGTTCTTC. Protein product: CASSTVQSSYNEQFF. The J gene is TRBJ2-1, the V gene TRBV5-5; D unclear. The CDR3 consists of 15 residues. V was clipped by 4 bases and J by 0 bases, with 11 bases between them. Germline CDR1 is SGHKS and CDR2 is YYEKEE (reference sequence).

This clonotype was seen only a few times. The chain recombines TRBV7-8 with TRBJ2-1; no reliable D call. V gave up 1 base and J gave up 3 bases, with 10 bases separating them. Germline CDR1 is SGHVS and CDR2 is FQNEAQ. The CDR3 runs 15 residues. The CDR3 reads CASSLERYSYNEQFF. CDR3 DNA: TGTGCCAGCAGCTTAGAGAGGTATAGCTACAATGAGCAGTTCTTC.

This clonotype was counted a few times. The chain has TRBV7-2 and TRBJ2-5; D uncertain. The V gene lost 6 bases and the J gene lost 5 bases, with 10 bases spanning the gap. CDR1 SGHTA and CDR2 FQGNSA come from the germline V gene. The CDR3 runs to 12 residues. The CDR3 region is CASRSIGETQYF. DNA for the CDR3: TGTGCCAGCAGGTCGATAGGGGAGACCCAGTACTTC.

The chain is built from TRBV20-1 and TRBJ1-2; weak D call: TRBD1 (5 bases). Trimming shortened V by 0 bases and J by 5 bases, and 10 bases separated the two germline ends. CDR3 length equals 13 residues. CDR1 is DFQATT and CDR2 is SNEGSKA in the germline V gene (reference sequence). CDR3 amino acids: CSARDRGRYGYTF. Here the CDR3 DNA reads TGCAGTGCTAGAGATAGGGGACGGTATGGCTACACCTTC.

V gene TRBV5-1 combines with J gene TRBJ1-2; D gene uncertain. The germline CDR1 and CDR2 sequences are SGHRS and YFSETQ. Trimming left V 1 base short and J 2 bases short, with 9 bases between. The CDR3 has 14 amino acids. In DNA form, the CDR3 reads TGCGCCAGCAGCTTGACCGGGATAAACTATGGCTACACCTTC. It codes for CASSLTGINYGYTF.

There are a few counts of this clonotype. This sequence joins TRBV29-1 and TRBJ1-2, with D perhaps TRBD1 (5 bases). The CDR3 is 16 residues long. Germline lookup yields CDR1 SQVTM and CDR2 ANQGSEA. Trimming took off 7 bases at V and 0 bases at J, with 21 bases between the two ends. The CDR3 DNA sequence: TGCAGCGCCCATATTGCAGGGAGGAGAGCTAACTATGGCTACACCTTC. Its protein product is CSAHIAGRRANYGYTF.

The CDR3, as DNA: TGCGCCAGCAGCTTGGAGGCCAATTCCTACGAGCAGTACGTC. This translates into CASSLEANSYEQYV. The chain recombines TRBV5-1 with TRBJ2-7; D gene ambiguous. Germline values: CDR1 SGHRS, CDR2 YFSETQ. V was shortened by 0 bases and J by 1 base, with 8 bases between the two germline ends. The CDR3 has 14 residues.

There are many counts of this clonotype. V is TRBV7-2 and J is TRBJ2-7; D is possibly TRBD2 (5 bases). V lost 2 bases, J lost 6 bases, and 11 bases lay in between. CDR1 and CDR2 from the germline V gene are SGHTA and FQGNSA. The CDR3 length is 13 residues. CDR3 in amino acids: CASSLFRRGEQYF. The CDR3 region has the DNA TGTGCCAGCAGCTTATTCCGACGGGGCGAGCAGTACTTC. Full variable domain (rest looked up from reference TRBV7-2 and TRBJ2-7): GAGVSQSPSNKVTEKGKDVELRCDPISGHTALYWYRQSLGQGLEFLIYFQGNSAPDKSGLPSDRFSAERTGGSVSTLTIQRTQQEDSAVYLCASSLFRRGEQYFGPGTRLTVT.

This clonotype was detected ten times or more. V usage is TRBV5-1 and J usage is TRBJ2-1; 11 bases map to TRBD2. J was trimmed by 10 bases and V by 3 bases; bases with no gene match: 6. Germline-derived CDR1 and CDR2 are SGHRS and YFSETQ. This CDR3 is 14 amino acids long. CDR3 in DNA: TGCGCCAGCAGCTGGAAACTAGCGGGGGAAGAGCAGTTCTTC. Its translation is CASSWKLAGEEQFF. Combining the CDR3 with reference TRBV5-1 and TRBJ2-1 gives the whole variable domain KAGVTQTPRYLIKTRGQQVTLSCSPISGHRSVSWYQQTPGQGLQFLFEYFSETQRNKGNFPGRFSGRQFSNSRSEMNVSTLELGDSALYLCASSWKLAGEEQFFGPGTRLTVL.

This clonotype was detected many times. The chain joins TRBV5-1 to TRBJ1-1; D is possibly TRBD1 (6 bases). V was shortened by 7 bases and J by 4 bases, with 11 bases between the two germline ends. CDR1 is SGHRS and CDR2 is YFSETQ in the germline V gene. The CDR3 loop spans 12 amino acids. In DNA form, the CDR3 reads TGCGCCAGCTCTCAGGGGTTCACTGAAGCTTTCTTT. This encodes CASSQGFTEAFF.

The CDR3 reads CASSQDRWQGISGELFF. CDR3 bases: TGTGCCAGCAGCCAAGATCGATGGCAGGGTATAAGCGGGGAGCTGTTTTTT. The rearrangement joins TRBV4-2 to TRBJ2-2, with D maybe TRBD1 (5 bases). This CDR3 contains 17 residues. V was pared by 0 bases and J by 7 bases, with 18 bases between. Germline CDR1 reads LGHNA; CDR2 reads YNFKEQ.

The gene calls are TRBV30 and TRBJ2-6, with D hard to call. The CDR3 sequence is 14 residues long. The V end was cut by 5 bases, the J end by 3 bases, with 11 bases between. Germline CDR1 GTSNPN, CDR2 SVGIG (reference sequence). The DNA for the CDR3 is TGTGCCTGGGATATGGCGAATGGGGCCAACGTCCTGACTTTC. Protein sequence: CAWDMANGANVLTF.

A few counts support this clonotype. This chain joins TRBV7-9 and TRBJ2-2, with D unresolved. CDR1 and CDR2 (germline): SEHNR, FQNEAQ (reference sequence). This CDR3 region has 14 residues. Between the trimmed V and J ends, which lost 5 bases and 3 bases, there was a span of 10 bases. The CDR3 coding sequence is TGTGCCAGCAGCGTCGGGCTCCACACCGGGGAGCTGTTTTTT. Translation gives CASSVGLHTGELFF.

V is TRBV18 and J is TRBJ1-1, with D hard to call. The CDR3 spans 13 residues. Germline loops: CDR1 KGHSH, CDR2 LQKENI. Trimming pared 3 bases from V and 6 bases from J, leaving 11 bases between. The DNA for the CDR3 is TGTGCCAGCTCACCTCAACCACGGGCTGAAGCTTTCTTT. Translated, it gives CASSPQPRAEAFF.

This clonotype has a count of ten or more. CDR3 nucleotides: TGCAGTGCTGAGCCGGGAATCGGCACAGATACGCAGTATTTT. Encoded protein: CSAEPGIGTDTQYF. The V gene is TRBV20-1, the J gene TRBJ2-3, with D perhaps TRBD2 (5 bases). The germline V gene encodes CDR1 DFQATT and CDR2 SNEGSKA (reference sequence). The CDR3 has 14 residues. Trimming shortened V by 5 bases and J by 1 base, and 13 bases separated the two germline ends.

This clonotype was seen just once. The chain joins TRBV4-3 to TRBJ2-5; D remains unclear. Germline loops: CDR1 LGHNA, CDR2 YSLEER. The CDR3 runs to 13 residues. V shed 3 bases and J shed 5 bases, with 10 bases lying between them. Here the CDR3 reads CASSQDVLETQYF. The CDR3 coding sequence is TGCGCCAGCAGCCAGGACGTACTGGAGACCCAGTACTTC.